These 21 T cell receptor beta chains were all obtained from the same sample, sequenced in a study of CD8 T cells in ankylosing spondylitis. MiXCR, applied by TCRdb to the 5' RACE reads, yields one record per CDR3 protein. The table shows roughly 100,000 distinct CDR3 sequences, with about 8.3% occurring only once. Sequenced: blood, either unsorted or a sorted T cell fraction (not recorded which). The receptors derive from a male donor with ankylosing spondylitis or in good health (not recorded which).

In this sample, this clonotype turned up many times. The J gene is TRBJ2-1, the V gene TRBV3-1; the D is unclear. In germline, CDR1 is LGHDT, CDR2 YNNKEL (reference sequence). Trimming removed 1 base from V and 6 bases from J, with 16 bases in between. The CDR3 runs to 16 residues. In nucleotides, the CDR3 is TGTGCCAGCAGCCAAGGATTGTCCGTCCCCTCCAATGAGCAGTTCTTC. As protein: CASSQGLSVPSNEQFF.

This clonotype was picked up many times. This chain links TRBV7-8 with TRBJ2-4; D remains ambiguous. The CDR3 has 19 amino acids. Trimming took off 3 bases at V and 0 bases at J, with 21 bases between the two ends. Germline-derived CDR1 and CDR2 are SGHVS and FQNEAQ. Here the CDR3 DNA reads TGTGCCAGCAGCTTGGGCTGGAAAGGAGAGCTTCTAGCCAAAAACATTCAGTACTTC. Translated: CASSLGWKGELLAKNIQYF.

There are many counts of this clonotype. V usage is TRBV19 and J usage is TRBJ2-6, with TRBD2 matching over 8 bases. Trimming removed 6 bases from V and 1 base from J; junction bases left unmatched: 8. The CDR3 loop spans 17 amino acids. The germline V gene has CDR1 LNHDA and CDR2 SQIVND (reference sequence). The CDR3 sequence: CASRPNSGSSGANVLTF. The CDR3 DNA sequence: TGTGCCAGTAGGCCGAACAGCGGGAGTTCTGGGGCCAACGTCCTGACTTTC.

This clonotype was detected many times. V is TRBV2 and J is TRBJ1-6, with D uncertain. This CDR3 contains 14 residues. Trimming took 5 bases from V and 5 from J, leaving 10 bases between them. The germline V gene has CDR1 SNHLY and CDR2 FYNNEI. CDR3 amino acids: CASSRAGDNSPLHF. CDR3 nucleotide sequence: TGTGCCAGCAGTAGGGCTGGGGATAATTCACCCCTCCACTTT.

This clonotype was counted at least ten times. V and J are TRBV21-1 and TRBJ1-1. TRBV21-1 is reported as a pseudogene. The CDR3 runs 15 residues. The CDR3 is CASSKGIVRNTEAFF. The CDR3 DNA reads TGTGCCAGCAGCAAGGGGATCGTCAGGAACACTGAAGCTTTCTTT.

The sample holds many counts of this clonotype. The V call is TRBV20-1, the J call TRBJ2-1; 7 bases match TRBD2. With 1 base clipped from V and 0 bases from J, the junction kept 6 bases outside the gene matches. Germline V lookup: CDR1 DFQATT, CDR2 SNEGSKA (reference sequence). This CDR3 has 16 amino acids. This CDR3 reads CSARVLPSGSYNEQFF. The CDR3 DNA reads TGCAGTGCTAGAGTCCTCCCTAGCGGCTCCTACAATGAGCAGTTCTTC.

The rearrangement uses TRBV9 and TRBJ1-3; no clear D. CDR3 length: 14 amino acids. Trimming took 4 bases from V and 3 from J, leaving 11 bases between them. Germline CDR1 reads SGDLS; CDR2 reads YYNGEE. This chain's CDR3 is CASSPPPGGNTIYF. The CDR3, as DNA: TGTGCCAGCAGCCCCCCCCCAGGTGGAAACACCATATATTTT.

There are many counts of this clonotype. The CDR3 coding sequence is TGTGCCAGCAGCCCCCCGGGGTGGTTGGATACGCAGTATTTT. Amino acid sequence: CASSPPGWLDTQYF. This chain joins TRBV13 and TRBJ2-3, with D possibly matching TRBD2 (5 bases). Germline CDR1 reads PRHDT; CDR2 reads FYEKMQ (reference sequence). The CDR3 is made up of 14 amino acids. The V end was cut by 5 bases, the J end by 6 bases, with 15 bases between.

Points on this clonotype: A much bigger clone sits one base away, suggesting this may be a read error. V gene TRBV24-1 combines with J gene TRBJ2-1; D uncertain. The germline gives CDR1 KGHDR, CDR2 SFDVKD. V lost 2 bases and J lost 3, with 7 bases in between. This CDR3 is built from 14 residues. This chain's CDR3 is CATSDSNYYNEQFF. DNA for the CDR3: TGTGCCACCAGTGATTCCAACTACTACAATGAGCAGTTCTTC.

This clonotype has a count of ten or more. The chain links TRBV20-1 to TRBJ2-3, with D perhaps matching TRBD2 (6 bases). CDR3 length: 16 amino acids. V lost 6 bases and J lost 0, with 19 bases in between. Germline CDR1 is DFQATT and CDR2 is SNEGSKA (reference sequence). DNA of the CDR3: TGCAGTGCGACCTCTCCGCGGGAACCTAGCACAGATACGCAGTATTTT. Amino acids: CSATSPREPSTDTQYF.

Note on this clonotype: This may come from a read error, since a much larger clone is one base off. The rearrangement uses TRBV11-2 and TRBJ2-3, with D perhaps matching TRBD2 (5 bases). This CDR3 has 16 residues. V was shortened by 5 bases and J by 4 bases, with 19 bases between the two germline ends. From germline, CDR1 is SGHAT and CDR2 FQNNGV. CDR3 residues: CASSISSNRGSDTQYF. The CDR3 region has the DNA TGTGCCAGCAGCATTTCCTCAAACCGGGGATCAGATACGCAGTATTTT.

V and J are TRBV20-1 and TRBJ2-2; D is ambiguous. V was trimmed by 3 bases and J by 10 bases, leaving 12 bases between them. There are 12 residues in the CDR3. Looked up from germline, CDR1 is DFQATT and CDR2 is SNEGSKA (reference sequence). CDR3 sequence reads: CSASFSGAELFF. The CDR3, as DNA: TGCAGTGCTAGTTTCTCCGGCGCGGAGCTGTTTTTT.

This clonotype has at least ten counts. This chain joins TRBV29-1 and TRBJ2-3; D not certain. Trimming took off 7 bases at V and 6 bases at J, with 14 bases between the two ends. The germline V gene has CDR1 SQVTM and CDR2 ANQGSEA. This CDR3 contains 12 residues. The CDR3 protein is CSAVFLGDTQYF. CDR3 bases: TGCAGCGCTGTCTTCCTGGGGGATACGCAGTATTTT.

This clonotype was seen only a few times. The V gene is TRBV18, the J gene TRBJ2-5, with D uncertain. V lost 0 bases and J lost 2, with 7 bases in between. CDR3 size: 14 residues. The germline gives CDR1 KGHSH, CDR2 LQKENI. The CDR3 loop reads CASSPPPGQETQYF. Written as DNA, the CDR3 is TGTGCCAGCTCACCACCGCCCGGTCAAGAGACCCAGTACTTC.

This clonotype was counted ten times or more. The rearrangement uses TRBV12-3 or TRBV12-4 and TRBJ2-3, with 9 bases lining up with TRBD1. The CDR3 totals 14 residues. The V gene end was trimmed by 6 bases and the J gene end by 6 bases; junction bases not matched to a gene: 7. The CDR3 region has the DNA TGTGCCAGCAGCTTGGGACAGGGCCTTGATACGCAGTATTTT. This gives the protein CASSLGQGLDTQYF.

This clonotype was seen many times. The chain links TRBV5-1 to TRBJ2-3; 8 nucleotides line up with TRBD2. The length of the CDR3 is 15 residues. The J segment lost 2 bases and the V segment lost 5 bases, leaving 7 bases of the junction unmatched. Germline CDR1 is SGHRS and CDR2 is YFSETQ. DNA for the CDR3: TGCGCCAGCAGATTAAGCGGGAGTCCCACAGATACGCAGTATTTT. Its protein product is CASRLSGSPTDTQYF.

This clonotype has a count of ten or more. The chain links TRBV5-1 to TRBJ2-1, with TRBD1 matching over 7 bases. Germline V gene lookup returns CDR1 SGHRS and CDR2 YFSETQ. This CDR3 has 13 amino acids. V was clipped by 3 bases and J by 5 bases; unmatched bases: 2. The DNA of the CDR3 is TGCGCCAGCAGCTCGACAGGGAACAATGAGCAGTTCTTC. It codes for CASSSTGNNEQFF.

To note about this clonotype: A much larger clone differs by one base, so this may be a read error. This sequence joins TRBV7-2 and TRBJ2-7; possible D gene TRBD1, 5 bases. Germline CDR1 and CDR2: SGHTA and FQGNSA. The CDR3 sequence is 14 residues long. With 7 bases removed from V and 0 bases from J, the gap between germline ends came to 13 bases. The CDR3 region is CASTVQDSSYEQYF. DNA for the CDR3: TGTGCCAGCACCGTACAGGATAGCTCCTACGAGCAGTACTTC.

There are many counts of this clonotype. V usage is TRBV29-1 and J usage is TRBJ2-3; D unresolved. The CDR3 extends over 14 amino acids. CDR1 SQVTM and CDR2 ANQGSEA come from the germline V gene. Trimming cost V 4 bases and J 0 bases, with 11 bases left between them. CDR3 in DNA: TGCAGCGTTGTGCAGATTGCTAGCACAGATACGCAGTATTTT. Its protein product is CSVVQIASTDTQYF.

The gene calls are TRBV7-9 and TRBJ2-1; D is unclear. This CDR3 has 11 residues. Trimming stripped 3 bases from V and 9 bases from J, with 6 bases between. The germline V gene has CDR1 SEHNR and CDR2 FQNEAQ (reference sequence). The CDR3 is CASSLSTEQFF. The CDR3 DNA is TGTGCCAGCAGCTTGAGCACTGAGCAGTTCTTC.

This clonotype occurred many times. The genes are TRBV4-3 and TRBJ2-7; tentatively, D is TRBD1 (5 bases). The CDR3 totals 14 residues. Trimming left V 0 bases short and J 5 bases short, with 11 bases between. CDR1 is LGHNA and CDR2 is YSLEER in the germline V gene. CDR3 region: CASSQDTRADEQYF. The DNA for the CDR3 is TGCGCCAGCAGCCAAGATACCAGGGCGGACGAGCAGTACTTC.